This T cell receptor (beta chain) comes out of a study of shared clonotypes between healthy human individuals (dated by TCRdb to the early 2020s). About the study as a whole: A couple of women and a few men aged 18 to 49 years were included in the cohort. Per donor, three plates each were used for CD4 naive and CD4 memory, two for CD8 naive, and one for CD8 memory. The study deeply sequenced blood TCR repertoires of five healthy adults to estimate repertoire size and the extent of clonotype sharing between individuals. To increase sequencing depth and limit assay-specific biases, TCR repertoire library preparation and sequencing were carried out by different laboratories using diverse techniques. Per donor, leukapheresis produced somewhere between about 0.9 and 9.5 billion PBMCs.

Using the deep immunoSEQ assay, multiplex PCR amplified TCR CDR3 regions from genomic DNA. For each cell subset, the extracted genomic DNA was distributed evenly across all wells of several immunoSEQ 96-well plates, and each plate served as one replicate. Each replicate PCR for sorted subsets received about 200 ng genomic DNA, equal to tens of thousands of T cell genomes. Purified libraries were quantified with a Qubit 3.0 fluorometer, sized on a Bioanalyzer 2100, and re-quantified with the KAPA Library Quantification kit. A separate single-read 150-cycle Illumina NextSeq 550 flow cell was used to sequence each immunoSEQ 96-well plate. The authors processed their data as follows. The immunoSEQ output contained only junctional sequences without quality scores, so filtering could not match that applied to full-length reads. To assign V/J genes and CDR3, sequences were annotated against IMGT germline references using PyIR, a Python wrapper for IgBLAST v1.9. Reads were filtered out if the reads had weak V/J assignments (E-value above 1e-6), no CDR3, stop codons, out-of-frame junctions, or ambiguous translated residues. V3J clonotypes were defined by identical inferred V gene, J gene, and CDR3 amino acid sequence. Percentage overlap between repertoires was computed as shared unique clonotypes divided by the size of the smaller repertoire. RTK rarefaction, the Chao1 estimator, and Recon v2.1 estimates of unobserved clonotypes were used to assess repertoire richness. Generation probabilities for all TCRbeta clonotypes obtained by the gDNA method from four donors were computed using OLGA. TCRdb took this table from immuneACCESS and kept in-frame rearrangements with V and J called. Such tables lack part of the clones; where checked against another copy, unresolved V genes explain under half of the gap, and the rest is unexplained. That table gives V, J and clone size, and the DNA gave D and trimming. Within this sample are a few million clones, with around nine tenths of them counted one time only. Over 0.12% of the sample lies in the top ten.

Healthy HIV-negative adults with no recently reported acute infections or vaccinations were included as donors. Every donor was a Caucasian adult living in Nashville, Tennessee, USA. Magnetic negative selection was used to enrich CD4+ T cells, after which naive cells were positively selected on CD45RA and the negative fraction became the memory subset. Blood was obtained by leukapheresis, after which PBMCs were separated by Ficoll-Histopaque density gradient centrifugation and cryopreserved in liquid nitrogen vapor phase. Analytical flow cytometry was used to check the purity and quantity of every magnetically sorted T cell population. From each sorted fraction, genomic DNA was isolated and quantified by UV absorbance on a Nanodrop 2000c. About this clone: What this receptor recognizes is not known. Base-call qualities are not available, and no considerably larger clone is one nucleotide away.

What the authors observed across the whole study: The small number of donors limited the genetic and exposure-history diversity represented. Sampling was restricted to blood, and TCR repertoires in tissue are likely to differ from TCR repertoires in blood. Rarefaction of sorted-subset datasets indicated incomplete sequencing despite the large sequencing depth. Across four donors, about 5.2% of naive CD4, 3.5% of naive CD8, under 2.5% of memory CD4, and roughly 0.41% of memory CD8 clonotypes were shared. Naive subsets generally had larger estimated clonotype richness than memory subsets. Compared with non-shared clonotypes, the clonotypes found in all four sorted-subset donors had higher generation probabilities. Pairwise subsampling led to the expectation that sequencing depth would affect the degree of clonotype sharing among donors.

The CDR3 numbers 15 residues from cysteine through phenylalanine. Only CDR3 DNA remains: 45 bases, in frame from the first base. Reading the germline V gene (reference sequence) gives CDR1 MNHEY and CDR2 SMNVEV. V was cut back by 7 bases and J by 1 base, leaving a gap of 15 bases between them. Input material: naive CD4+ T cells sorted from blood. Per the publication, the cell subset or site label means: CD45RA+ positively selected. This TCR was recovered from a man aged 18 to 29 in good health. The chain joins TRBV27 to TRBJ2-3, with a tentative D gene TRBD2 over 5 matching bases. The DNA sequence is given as TGTGCCAGCACACCTGTGGACGGGGGCACAGATACGCAGTATTTT. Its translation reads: CASTPVDGGTDTQYF.